The T cell receptor (beta chain) described here comes from a study of control samples from healthy donors and cancer patients. The CDR3 runs to 13 residues. Germline CDR1 reads LGHDT; CDR2 reads YNNKEL (reference sequence). V dropped 4 bases and J dropped 7 bases, with 10 bases sitting between them. The table came from immunoSEQ multiplex PCR; TCRdb's copy has only in-frame clones and leaves some out. The sample shows tens of thousands of clones, around 94% of them seen only once. This receptor was obtained from a man aged 25-45 years in good health. The V call is TRBV3-1 (or the pseudogene TRBV3-2), the J call TRBJ2-2, with D unclear. Sequenced input: blood. This CDR3 reads CASSRPIYGELFF. The CDR3, as DNA: TGTGCCAGCAGCCGTCCGATTTACGGGGAGCTGTTTTTT.